Listed below are T cell receptor beta chains from one sample, sequenced in a study of T cell responses to AZD1222 COVID-19 vaccine. Profiling relied on immunoSEQ multiplex PCR, and the TCRdb table lists in-frame clones only, not all of them. The top ten hold 9.4% of the sample, which has about 120,000 clones, over 75% seen once. The material sequenced was peripheral blood, taken on day 0 of AZD1222 vaccination. These receptors originate from an adult in good health. Both conserved end residues are part of each CDR3. Fields, in order: V gene, D gene, J gene, clone size, CDR3 protein, CDR3 DNA. The D gene is left open where the match is weak. Clone size is not always given. Where it is, it says once, few, many or a class for expanded clones.

>TRBV30|TRBD1|TRBJ1-1|-
CAWRLTGTGNTEAFF
TGTGCCTGGAGACTTACCGGGACAGGGAACACTGAAGCTTTCTTT
>TRBV29-1|-|TRBJ1-1|-
CSVISQGMNTEAFF
TGCAGCGTCATATCGCAGGGGATGAACACTGAAGCTTTCTTT
>TRBV6-2/TRBV6-3|TRBD1|TRBJ2-3|-
CASSPGGKGTDTQYF
TGTGCCAGCAGCCCAGGGGGAAAGGGCACAGATACGCAGTATTTT
>TRBV28|-|TRBJ1-3|few
CASSPSNGNTIYF
TGTGCCAGCAGTCCCTCTAATGGAAACACCATATATTTT
>TRBV9|-|TRBJ2-1|-
CASSPRQAVSSYNEQFF
TGTGCCAGCAGCCCAAGACAGGCCGTGAGCTCCTACAATGAGCAGTTCTTC
>TRBV12-3/TRBV12-4|-|TRBJ1-4|-
CASSLREKLFF
TGTGCCAGCAGTTTACGTGAAAAACTGTTTTTT
>TRBV10-1|-|TRBJ1-2|-
CASSVLTGSLLYGYTF
TGCGCCAGCAGTGTCTTGACAGGAAGCCTATTATATGGCTACACCTTC
>TRBV6-4|-|TRBJ1-2|once
CASSDRSYGYTF
TGTGCCAGCAGTGACAGAAGCTATGGCTACACCTTC
>TRBV6-2/TRBV6-3|-|TRBJ1-5|-
CASSYSDLEPQHF
TGTGCCAGCAGTTACTCGGACCTAGAGCCCCAGCATTTT
>TRBV19|-|TRBJ1-6|-
CASAVTTRSSYNSPLHF
TGTGCCAGTGCCGTAACTACCCGTAGCTCCTATAATTCACCCCTCCACTTT
>TRBV28|-|TRBJ1-1|-
CATRIGYTEAFF
TGTGCAACCCGGATAGGGTACACTGAAGCTTTCTTT
>TRBV5-6|-|TRBJ1-1|-
CASSLQNTEAFF
TGTGCCAGCAGCTTACAGAACACTGAAGCTTTCTTT
>TRBV30|-|TRBJ1-1|-
CAWSWMSAEAFF
TGTGCCTGGAGTTGGATGAGCGCTGAAGCTTTCTTT
>TRBV28|TRBD2|TRBJ2-5|-
CATYPLAGEETQYF
TGTGCCACCTACCCACTAGCGGGGGAAGAGACCCAGTACTTC
>TRBV7-2|-|TRBJ1-4|-
CASSLGDIENEKLFF
TGTGCCAGCAGCTTAGGGGACATCGAGAATGAAAAACTGTTTTTT
>TRBV7-2|-|TRBJ2-3|-
CASIRGLSTDTQYF
TGTGCCAGCATCAGGGGACTCAGCACAGATACGCAGTATTTT
>TRBV11-3|-|TRBJ1-1|-
CASSLTGRNTEAFF
TGTGCCAGCAGCTTAACGGGGAGGAACACTGAAGCTTTCTTT
>TRBV24-1|TRBD1|TRBJ1-2|-
CATSDRQGESGYYGYTF
TGTGCCACCAGTGATAGACAGGGCGAGTCTGGCTACTATGGCTACACCTTC
>TRBV11-2|-|TRBJ1-3|-
CASSLVSPGSGNTIYF
TGTGCCAGCAGCTTAGTATCCCCGGGGTCCGGAAACACCATATATTTT
>TRBV7-2|-|TRBJ1-1|-
CASSFRTVNTEAFF
TGTGCCAGCAGCTTTAGGACGGTGAACACTGAAGCTTTCTTT
>TRBV10-3|TRBD1|TRBJ2-1|-
CAIRTPGQGPYNEQFF
TGTGCCATCAGGACCCCGGGACAGGGACCCTACAATGAGCAGTTCTTC
>TRBV6-5|TRBD1|TRBJ1-6|-
CASRPGTGGISPLHF
TGTGCCAGCAGACCCGGGACAGGGGGGATTTCACCCCTCCACTTT
>TRBV11-1|-|TRBJ2-5|-
CASSHRRGPETQYF
TGTGCCAGCAGCCACCGCAGGGGCCCAGAGACCCAGTACTTC
>TRBV3-1/TRBV3-2|TRBD1|TRBJ1-5|-
CASSQGDRGLNQPQHF
TGTGCCAGCAGCCAAGGGGACAGGGGACTTAATCAGCCCCAGCATTTT
>TRBV18|TRBD1|TRBJ1-4|-
CASSPNRDSNEKLFF
TGTGCCAGCTCACCGAACCGGGACAGTAATGAAAAACTGTTTTTT
>TRBV28|-|TRBJ1-1|-
CASRSKKAFF
TGTGCCAGCAGGAGTAAGAAAGCTTTCTTT
>TRBV11-2|-|TRBJ2-7|-
CASSPRGGGSDTYEQYF
TGTGCCAGCAGCCCTAGAGGGGGGGGATCGGACACCTACGAGCAGTACTTC
>TRBV7-2|-|TRBJ2-5|-
CASSSPQGEETQYF
TGTGCCAGCAGCTCTCCGCAGGGCGAAGAGACCCAGTACTTC
>TRBV24-1|-|TRBJ2-2|-
CATSDLRGPNTGELFF
TGTGCCACCAGTGATTTACGGGGGCCTAACACCGGGGAGCTGTTTTTT
>TRBV5-6|TRBD1|TRBJ1-1|-
CASSPDRGRAFF
TGTGCCAGCAGCCCGGACAGGGGGCGGGCTTTCTTT
>TRBV7-2|TRBD2|TRBJ2-4|-
CASSRATSGSWNIQYF
TGTGCCAGCAGCCGGGCGACTAGCGGGAGTTGGAACATTCAGTACTTC
>TRBV28|-|TRBJ1-1|-
CASSSGMNTEAFF
TGTGCCAGCAGTTCAGGCATGAACACTGAAGCTTTCTTT
>TRBV7-2|-|TRBJ2-7|-
CASSVMGSSYEQYF
TGTGCCAGCAGCGTGATGGGGTCTTCCTACGAGCAGTACTTC
>TRBV5-1|-|TRBJ2-3|-
CASSSGAITDTQYF
TGCGCCAGCAGCTCCGGGGCTATCACAGATACGCAGTATTTT
>TRBV11-3|-|TRBJ2-1|-
CASSREWGVRSYNEQFF
TGTGCCAGCAGCCGCGAGTGGGGCGTAAGATCCTACAATGAGCAGTTCTTC
>TRBV18|-|TRBJ1-1|-
CASSPYQSGDTEAFF
TGTGCCAGCTCACCCTACCAGAGTGGGGACACTGAAGCTTTCTTT
>TRBV2|-|TRBJ1-2|-
CASSRGGYGYTF
TGTGCCAGCAGTCGGGGAGGGTATGGCTACACCTTC
>TRBV6-5|-|TRBJ2-2|-
CASRVDRTNTGELFF
TGTGCCAGCAGGGTGGACCGAACGAACACCGGGGAGCTGTTTTTT
>TRBV27|TRBD1|TRBJ2-3|few
CASSLPPGQGADTQYF
TGTGCCAGCAGTTTACCGCCGGGACAGGGGGCAGATACGCAGTATTTT
>TRBV28|-|TRBJ1-4|-
CASRARGSNEKLFF
TGTGCCAGCAGAGCCAGGGGATCTAATGAAAAACTGTTTTTT
>TRBV10-3|-|TRBJ2-6|-
CAISGLRVLPGANVLTF
TGTGCCATCAGTGGTCTCCGAGTTCTACCTGGGGCCAACGTCCTGACTTTC
>TRBV10-3|-|TRBJ1-1|-
CAITTTEGDTEAFF
TGTGCCATCACCACTACGGAGGGTGACACTGAAGCTTTCTTT
>TRBV11-3|-|TRBJ2-2|-
CASSLHPGELFF
TGTGCCAGCAGCTTACATCCCGGGGAGCTGTTTTTT
>TRBV5-1|-|TRBJ2-1|-
CASSVYNEQFF
TGCGCCAGCAGCGTATACAATGAGCAGTTCTTC
>TRBV3-1/TRBV3-2|TRBD1|TRBJ1-5|-
CASSEQSDRGLSGNQPQHF
TGTGCCAGCAGCGAACAAAGCGACAGGGGGCTATCGGGCAATCAGCCCCAGCATTTT
>TRBV6-5|TRBD1|TRBJ1-5|-
CASSWGTGDQPQHF
TGTGCCAGCAGTTGGGGGACAGGGGATCAGCCCCAGCATTTT
>TRBV11-3|-|TRBJ2-2|-
CASSLDYGGIFTGELFF
TGTGCCAGCAGCCTGGACTATGGCGGGATTTTCACCGGGGAGCTGTTTTTT
>TRBV24-1|-|TRBJ2-5|-
CATSEGAQETQYF
TGTGCCACCAGTGAAGGGGCCCAAGAGACCCAGTACTTC
>TRBV30|TRBD1|TRBJ1-5|once
CAWSVPPVRDRFNQPQHF
TGTGCCTGGAGTGTACCTCCGGTCCGGGACAGGTTCAATCAGCCCCAGCATTTT
>TRBV3-1/TRBV3-2|-|TRBJ1-5|-
CASSQVTGPGQPQHF
TGTGCCAGCAGCCAAGTGACAGGTCCCGGGCAGCCCCAGCATTTT
>TRBV13|TRBD2|TRBJ2-1|-
CASSLRLAGVSEQFF
TGTGCCAGCAGCTTAAGGCTAGCGGGAGTATCTGAGCAGTTCTTC
>TRBV28|TRBD1|TRBJ1-5|-
CASSLSGTVNQPQHF
TGTGCCAGCAGTTTATCCGGGACAGTCAATCAGCCCCAGCATTTT
>TRBV5-1|-|TRBJ2-5|once
CASSQRTDQETQYF
TGCGCCAGCAGCCAGCGGACAGATCAAGAGACCCAGTACTTC